The 17 T cell receptor beta chains reported below all come from one sample, sequenced in a study of T cell repertoires in cytomegalovirus infection. TCRdb independently ran MiXCR on the reads; one entry per CDR3 protein. The data contain approximately 770,000 distinct CDR3 sequences, 29% of them singletons. The antigens these receptors bind are not known. Here the sequenced sample was cultured CD8+ T cells from PBMCs, taken from culture after CMV antigen stimulation. All receptors derive from a human donor in good health (CMV status not recorded). Some clones in this sample may be carry-over from other donors' samples.

The chain carries TRBV6-5 and TRBJ1-5; 7 nucleotides match TRBD1. Germline V gives CDR1 MNHEY, CDR2 SVGAGI. The CDR3 sequence is 13 residues long. V lost 6 bases and J lost 3; bases outside the gene matches: 2. CDR3 sequence (DNA): TGTGCCAGCAGGACAGGGTTCAATCAGCCCCAGCATTTT. This codes for CASRTGFNQPQHF.

J is TRBJ1-1 and V is TRBV12-5; D unclear. The CDR3 runs 14 residues. Germline CDR1 reads LGHNT; CDR2 reads FRNRAP. V was cut by 2 bases and J by 1 base, with 8 bases left in between. The chain's CDR3 is CASGLIDWNTEAFF. CDR3 in DNA: TGTGCTAGTGGTTTGATCGACTGGAACACTGAAGCTTTCTTT.

The gene calls are TRBV6-1 and TRBJ1-1; weak D call: TRBD1 (6 bases). CDR3 length equals 18 residues. V gave up 0 bases and J gave up 1 base, with 18 bases separating them. Germline V gene sequence: CDR1 MNHNS, CDR2 SASEGT. The CDR3 bases are TGTGCCAGCAGTGAAGCGGGGGACATAAAAAGGGGGAACACTGAAGCTTTCTTT. Translation: CASSEAGDIKRGNTEAFF.

The chain couples TRBV20-1 to TRBJ1-5, with D possibly matching TRBD1 (6 bases). V lost 3 bases to trimming and J lost 4 bases, with 28 bases between them. The CDR3 contains 19 residues. The germline CDR1 and CDR2 sequences are DFQATT and SNEGSKA (reference sequence). The CDR3 loop is CSASKGVKGLDGRNQPQHF. The CDR3 DNA follows: TGCAGTGCTAGTAAGGGGGTGAAAGGTCTCGATGGGAGGAATCAGCCCCAGCATTTT.

Here the CDR3 reads CASSTGTGKYGYTF. DNA for the CDR3: TGTGCCAGCAGCACAGGGACAGGGAAGTATGGCTACACCTTC. V gene TRBV2 combines with J gene TRBJ1-2, with 9 positions matching TRBD1. Trimming at V came to 6 bases and at J to 5 bases, leaving 7 bases not matched to a gene. CDR3 size: 14 residues. Germline V gene lookup returns CDR1 SNHLY and CDR2 FYNNEI.

This clonotype has a count of ten or more. This chain links TRBV12-5 with TRBJ1-5; 9 nucleotides match TRBD1. The CDR3 contains 15 residues. With 2 bases clipped from V and 5 bases from J, the junction kept 4 bases outside the gene matches. The germline CDR1 and CDR2 sequences are LGHNT and FRNRAP. CDR3 in amino acids: CASGLTGGVHQPQHF. The CDR3 DNA follows: TGTGCTAGTGGTTTGACAGGGGGCGTCCATCAGCCCCAGCATTTT. The whole variable domain, filled in from reference TRBV12-5 and TRBJ1-5, reads DARVTQTPRHKVTEMGQEVTMRCQPILGHNTVFWYRQTMMQGLELLAYFRNRAPLDDSGMPKDRFSAEMPDATLATLKIQPSEPRDSAVYFCASGLTGGVHQPQHFGDGTRLSIL.

This rearrangement joins TRBV5-5 to TRBJ2-1; TRBD2 is a possible D gene (5 bases). V lost 6 bases and J 3 bases, leaving 16 bases between the germline ends. The CDR3 spans 15 residues. In germline, CDR1 is SGHKS, CDR2 YYEKEE (reference sequence). The CDR3 protein is CASTPLEVDYNEQFF. The CDR3 nucleotides are TGTGCCAGCACCCCCTTGGAGGTTGACTACAATGAGCAGTTCTTC.

V gene TRBV27 combines with J gene TRBJ2-2; 7 positions agree with TRBD2. This CDR3 spans 15 amino acids. V lost 10 bases and J lost 2; bases outside the gene matches: 10. Germline V gives CDR1 MNHEY, CDR2 SMNVEV (reference sequence). CDR3 coding DNA: TGTGCCACACATTCCCTAGCGGAAAACACCGGGGAGCTGTTTTTT. It yields the protein CATHSLAENTGELFF.

The chain combines TRBV6-1 with TRBJ2-6, with D possibly matching TRBD1 (5 bases). CDR1 is MNHNS, CDR2 SASEGT, per germline. The length of the CDR3 is 19 residues. Trimming pared 0 bases from V and 2 bases from J, leaving 17 bases between. CDR3 nucleotide sequence: TGTGCCAGCAGTGAAGCCCACACGACTCAGGGTACTGGGGCCAACGTCCTGACTTTC. Amino acids: CASSEAHTTQGTGANVLTF.

V is TRBV7-8 and J is TRBJ2-5, with D possibly matching TRBD2 (6 bases). Deletions cut 5 bases from V and 4 bases from J, with 17 bases between. The CDR3 is 15 amino acids. Germline values: CDR1 SGHVS, CDR2 FQNEAQ. This CDR3 reads CASSPPGQEGETQYF. Written as DNA, the CDR3 is TGTGCCAGCAGCCCCCCCGGGCAGGAGGGAGAGACCCAGTACTTC. Complete variable domain (other parts from reference TRBV7-8 and TRBJ2-5): GAGVSQSPRYKVAKRGQDVALRCDPISGHVSLFWYQQALGQGPEFLTYFQNEAQLDKSGLPSDRFFAERPEGSVSTLKIQRTQQEDSAVYLCASSPPGQEGETQYFGPGTRLLVL.

This clonotype has more than one count but fewer than ten. The chain is built from TRBV11-2 and TRBJ2-1, with D possibly TRBD1 on 6 matching bases. CDR1 is SGHAT and CDR2 is FQNNGV in the germline V gene. The V end was cut by 4 bases, the J end by 1 base, with 11 bases between. This CDR3 region has 15 residues. The CDR3 here is CASSSVRGSYNEQFF. The CDR3 DNA reads TGTGCCAGCAGCTCAGTCAGGGGATCCTACAATGAGCAGTTCTTC.

The rearrangement joins TRBV15 to TRBJ2-5, with a weak D call TRBD2 (6 bases). There are 17 residues in the CDR3. The germline V gene encodes CDR1 LNHNV and CDR2 YYDKDF (reference sequence). The V end lost 0 bases, the J end lost 3 bases, and 17 bases lay between the germline ends. CDR3 region: CATSRDLRAGGEETQYF. CDR3 bases: TGTGCCACCAGCAGAGATTTGAGGGCGGGCGGGGAAGAGACCCAGTACTTC.

This clonotype was detected ten times or more. The rearrangement uses TRBV7-9 and TRBJ2-1; D is unresolved. Trimming took 2 bases from V and 6 from J, leaving 5 bases between them. This CDR3 is 12 amino acids long. Germline V lookup: CDR1 SEHNR, CDR2 FQNEAQ (reference sequence). CDR3 DNA: TGTGCCAGCAGCTTATCGTCCAATGAGCAGTTCTTC. This sequence encodes CASSLSSNEQFF.

The chain links TRBV25-1 to TRBJ1-2; maybe TRBD1 (5 bases). This CDR3 has 15 residues. Germline lookup yields CDR1 MGHDK and CDR2 SYGVNS. Trimming removed 2 bases from V and 4 bases from J, with 14 bases in between. The chain's CDR3 is CASSERGAGSYGYTF. The DNA for the CDR3 is TGTGCCAGCAGTGAAAGGGGCGCGGGCAGCTATGGCTACACCTTC.

This clonotype occurred many times. This chain uses TRBV6-1 with TRBJ2-5; the match to TRBD2 covers 10 bases. Per germline, CDR1 MNHNS and CDR2 SASEGT. The CDR3 is made up of 17 amino acids. The trim removed 3 bases at V and 1 base at J, leaving 8 bases unmatched. The CDR3 DNA reads as TGTGCCAGCAGTGATTACGTCAGACTAGCGGGCCAAGAGACCCAGTACTTC. Translated, it gives CASSDYVRLAGQETQYF.

The chain is built from TRBV5-5 and TRBJ2-2, with 7 positions matching TRBD1. V was clipped by 6 bases and J by 1 base; unmatched bases: 6. Germline CDR1 reads SGHKS; CDR2 reads YYEKEE (reference sequence). CDR3 length: 15 residues. CDR3 region: CASIPRTGNTGELFF. The CDR3 coding sequence is TGTGCCAGCATCCCCCGGACAGGGAACACCGGGGAGCTGTTTTTT.

CDR3 amino acids: CASSEGQGPYEQYF. CDR3 in DNA: TGTGCCAGCAGCGAGGGACAGGGGCCCTACGAGCAGTACTTC. This sequence joins TRBV7-9 and TRBJ2-7; 10 bases align to TRBD1. Trimming cost V 5 bases and J 2 bases; bases outside gene matches: 3. Per germline, CDR1 SEHNR and CDR2 FQNEAQ (reference sequence). CDR3 size: 14 residues.